The next 18 T cell receptor beta chains were all read from a single sample in a study of blood T cell repertoires in COVID-19. Only in-frame clones appear in the TCRdb table, and some are missing; sequencing was by immunoSEQ multiplex PCR. This table holds some 150,000 clones, about nine tenths found once. Sequenced material: peripheral blood. The source is a human donor in a cohort sampled during active COVID-19.

J is TRBJ1-5 and V is TRBV19; 7 nucleotides line up with TRBD1. The J segment lost 5 bases and the V segment lost 4 bases, leaving 11 bases of the junction unmatched. The CDR3 has 16 residues. Germline V lookup: CDR1 LNHDA, CDR2 SQIVND (reference sequence). CDR3 sequence reads: CASSTPSQGSHQPQHF. CDR3 DNA: TGTGCCAGTAGTACGCCCTCACAGGGGAGTCATCAGCCCCAGCATTTT. The full variable domain, rest sourced from reference TRBV19 and TRBJ1-5, is DGGITQSPKYLFRKEGQNVTLSCEQNLNHDAMYWYRQDPGQGLRLIYYSQIVNDFQKGDIAEGYSVSREKKESFPLTVTSAQKNPTAFYLCASSTPSQGSHQPQHFGDGTRLSIL.

The J gene is TRBJ2-7, the V gene TRBV6-5; possible D gene TRBD1, 5 bases. This CDR3 is 13 amino acids long. CDR1 MNHEY and CDR2 SVGAGI come from the germline V gene. Trimming left V 8 bases short and J 5 bases short, with 16 bases between. The CDR3 nucleotides read TGTGCCAGCGGATCTTCCAGGGTCGACGAGCAGTACTTC. Encoded protein: CASGSSRVDEQYF.

This clone was detected only a few times. V gene TRBV9 combines with J gene TRBJ2-7; TRBD2 matches 8 bases. J lost 7 bases, V lost 0 bases, and 9 bases had no gene match. The CDR3 sequence is 15 residues long. CDR1 and CDR2 (germline): SGDLS, YYNGEE. The CDR3 sequence is CASSVAAGASGEQYF. Here the CDR3 DNA reads TGTGCCAGCAGCGTAGCAGCGGGGGCCTCCGGAGAGCAGTACTTC.

Only a few counts were recorded for this clone. Within the sample, other DNA sequences also encode this same CDR3. The rearrangement uses TRBV5-1 and TRBJ2-7; 9 nucleotides line up with TRBD1. The junction had 8 bases not matched to a gene; V was cut back by 4 bases and J by 3 bases. Germline V gene data show CDR1 as SGHRS and CDR2 as YFSETQ. This CDR3 spans 15 amino acids. Here the CDR3 reads CASSAGTGPFYEQYF. The DNA of the CDR3 is TGCGCCAGCAGCGCCGGGACAGGGCCCTTCTACGAGCAGTACTTC.

This clone was detected ten times or more. The chain recombines TRBV9 with TRBJ1-2, with a tentative D call TRBD1 (5 bases). This CDR3 has 14 residues. The V gene lost 2 bases and the J gene lost 7 bases, with 15 bases spanning the gap. Germline-derived CDR1 and CDR2 are SGDLS and YYNGEE. CDR3 loop: CASSVLGQGLGYTF. CDR3 nucleotides: TGTGCCAGCAGCGTCTTGGGGCAGGGACTTGGCTACACCTTC.

The chain joins TRBV19 to TRBJ2-7; TRBD2 might be the D (5 bases). Trimming removed 7 bases at V and 0 bases at J, with 16 bases between. Germline V gives CDR1 LNHDA, CDR2 SQIVND (reference sequence). The length of the CDR3 is 15 residues. In DNA, the CDR3 is TGTGCCAGTATGAGGGAACATTTCGGCTCCTACGAGCAGTACTTC. Translating it yields CASMREHFGSYEQYF.

The rearrangement uses TRBV6-2 or TRBV6-3 and TRBJ2-5; D possibly corresponds to TRBD2 (6 bases). Deletions cut 6 bases from V and 1 base from J, with 15 bases between. There are 15 residues in the CDR3. Per the germline V gene, CDR1 is MNHEY and CDR2 is SVGEGT. CDR3 region: CASRPLLAFQETQYF. CDR3 DNA sequence: TGTGCCAGCAGACCTCTCCTAGCGTTCCAAGAGACCCAGTACTTC.

The V and J genes are TRBV7-3 and TRBJ2-2; unclear D gene. The CDR3 contains 13 residues. Trimming cost V 4 bases and J 0 bases, with 3 bases left between them. Germline V gene sequence: CDR1 SGHTA, CDR2 FQGTGA. CDR3 sequence reads: CASSYSNTGELFF. The CDR3 coding sequence is TGTGCCAGCAGCTACTCGAACACCGGGGAGCTGTTTTTT.

The rearrangement links TRBV18 to TRBJ2-4, with D tentatively TRBD1 (5 bases). Trimming pared 6 bases from V and 4 bases from J, leaving 13 bases between. Germline CDR1 KGHSH, CDR2 LQKENI. The CDR3 is 14 residues long. The DNA of the CDR3 is TGTGCCAGCTCCCCTCAGGGCCTGAAAAACATTCAGTACTTC. As protein: CASSPQGLKNIQYF.

This clone was counted once. The gene calls are TRBV15 and TRBJ2-2, with D perhaps TRBD1 (5 bases). CDR1 and CDR2 from the germline V gene are LNHNV and YYDKDF (reference sequence). V dropped 7 bases and J dropped 3 bases, with 15 bases sitting between them. The CDR3 is made up of 15 amino acids. The CDR3 spells CATKGSTPDTGELFF. CDR3 coding DNA: TGTGCCACCAAGGGGTCGACCCCCGACACCGGGGAGCTGTTTTTT.

V gene TRBV6-6 combines with J gene TRBJ2-7; D is unresolved. The CDR3 is 13 amino acids. V was shortened by 2 bases and J by 2 bases, with 7 bases between the two germline ends. Germline CDR1 and CDR2: MNHNY and SVGAGI (reference sequence). The DNA for the CDR3 is TGTGCCAGCAGTTACCCCGGTGCCTACGAGCAGTACTTC. Protein product: CASSYPGAYEQYF.

The rearrangement links TRBV6-5 to TRBJ2-7; the D gene is possibly TRBD1 (5 bases). The CDR3 extends over 14 amino acids. The V and J ends lost 11 bases and 2 bases respectively, with 19 bases between them. In germline, CDR1 is MNHEY, CDR2 SVGAGI. The CDR3 is CAVRWGADTYEQYF. CDR3 sequence (DNA): TGTGCCGTACGATGGGGCGCAGATACCTACGAGCAGTACTTC.

The chain has TRBV10-3 and TRBJ1-1; no firm D call. Trimming shortened V by 4 bases and J by 1 base, and 10 bases separated the two germline ends. The CDR3 has 14 amino acids. CDR1 is ENHRY, CDR2 SYGVKD, per germline. CDR3 coding DNA: TGTGCCATCAGTGTTGGGCAGGCGAACACTGAAGCTTTCTTT. As protein: CAISVGQANTEAFF.

The gene calls are TRBV2 and TRBJ2-5, with 11 bases that match TRBD1. Germline values: CDR1 SNHLY, CDR2 FYNNEI. The CDR3 spans 15 residues. V was pared by 7 bases and J by 7 bases, with 11 bases of the junction left unmatched. CDR3 DNA sequence: TGTGCCAGCATGCTCTTGGACAGGGGGCGGGGGACCCAGTACTTC. Amino acids: CASMLLDRGRGTQYF.

J is TRBJ2-1 and V is TRBV6-5; 9 bases map to TRBD1. The germline CDR1 and CDR2 sequences are MNHEY and SVGAGI. V was pared by 5 bases and J by 7 bases, with 6 bases of the junction left unmatched. This CDR3 has 14 residues. CDR3: CASSPSTGGNEQFF. In nucleotides, the CDR3 is TGTGCCAGCAGTCCCTCGACAGGGGGGAATGAGCAGTTCTTC.

The V gene is TRBV5-4, the J gene TRBJ2-2, with a tentative D call TRBD2 (5 bases). The CDR3 spans 16 residues. Trimming removed 4 bases at V and 3 bases at J, with 16 bases between. The germline gives CDR1 SGHNT, CDR2 YYREEE (reference sequence). CDR3 region: CASSPRTGRDTGELFF. CDR3 DNA: TGTGCCAGCAGCCCCCGCACGGGAAGGGACACCGGGGAGCTGTTTTTT.

The V gene is TRBV15, the J gene TRBJ2-5, with TRBD2 matching over 7 bases. This CDR3 spans 18 amino acids. Germline V CDR1 and CDR2: LNHNV, YYDKDF (reference sequence). The V and J ends lost 5 bases and 5 bases, in that order; junction bases with no gene match: 20. CDR3 sequence reads: CATSLRGVASGRRETQYF. CDR3 bases: TGTGCCACCAGCCTAAGAGGAGTGGCTAGCGGCCGTCGGGAGACCCAGTACTTC.

This sequence joins TRBV2 and TRBJ2-3; 8 bases are shared with TRBD2. The CDR3 is 14 amino acids. The junction had 6 bases not matched to a gene; V was cut back by 7 bases and J by 3 bases. Looked up from germline, CDR1 is SNHLY and CDR2 is FYNNEI. DNA of the CDR3: TGTGCCAGCAAACTAGCGGACGTTACAGATACGCAGTATTTT. This gives the protein CASKLADVTDTQYF.